This T cell receptor beta chain was obtained from a study of early T cells in non-severe SARS-CoV-2 infection. About the research overall: The study sequenced bulk RNA from unsorted whole blood, with chains unpaired. Broader study findings: Clonotype matching in VDJdb favored anti-spike CD8 responses and did not capture private and CD4 specificities.

A few counts support this clonotype. The antigen remains undetermined. Individual cDNA molecules were tagged with unique molecular identifiers. TCRdb independently ran MiXCR on the 5' RACE reads; one entry per CDR3 protein. The sample holds roughly 60,000 distinct CDR3 sequences; about 11% are singletons and the top ten take less than 3.5%. The germline V gene encodes CDR1 SGDLS and CDR2 YYNGEE. The CDR3 has 15 amino acids. J gave up 1 base and V 3 bases, and 5 bases lay outside the gene matches. This rearrangement joins TRBV9 to TRBJ2-5; 8 bases agree with TRBD2. The sample in question was whole blood, obtained at baseline. This clonotype originated in an adult who was a healthcare worker with PCR-confirmed SARS-CoV-2 infection or an uninfected control (not recorded which). The DNA for the CDR3 is TGTGCCAGCAGCGGTAGAGCGGGGGTCCAAGAGACCCAGTACTTC. Its protein product is CASSGRAGVQETQYF. Complete variable domain (other parts from reference TRBV9 and TRBJ2-5): DSGVTQTPKHLITATGQRVTLRCSPRSGDLSVYWYQQSLDQGLQFLIQYYNGEERAKGNILERFSAQQFPDLHSELNLSSLELGDSALYFCASSGRAGVQETQYFGPGTRLLVL.